This T cell receptor (beta chain) was sequenced in a study of cytomegalovirus exposure and HLA in healthy donors. Study findings and constraints: Later analysis demonstrated an association between a missense DCLRE1C variant and TCR beta V- and J-gene trimming. Of the V segments, some could not be distinguished, including TRBV6-2 and TRBV6-3, and were excluded. Upon later analysis, TCR association rates were observed to vary by HLA locus, being highest for DRB1 and lowest for HLA-C. Versus the approximately 700-donor mean, an Asian-associated ancestry cluster reportedly showed fewer N-insertions in a later analysis.

PCR employed 60 Vbeta and 13 Jbeta primers. Clones were read by immunoSEQ multiplex PCR, and TCRdb kept only the in-frame ones, dropping some. The sample holds 50,000 to 65,000 clones, approximately 82% seen once. The J segment lost 5 bases and the V segment lost 5 bases, leaving 3 bases of the junction unmatched. CDR1 is MNHEY, CDR2 SMNVEV, per germline (reference sequence). The CDR3 is 13 residues long. Comment on this clone: The antigen is not known.

This TCR was sampled from a woman between 18 and 30 years old in good health and CMV-seronegative. This rearrangement joins TRBV27 to TRBJ1-2; 9 bases agree with TRBD1. The material sequenced was PBMCs. DNA of the CDR3: TGTGCCAGCAGTCCAGGACAGGGGTATGGCTACACCTTC. As protein: CASSPGQGYGYTF.